This TCR beta chain was documented in a study of T-cell reconstitution after alpha-beta-depleted transplantation in children. This clonotype was observed many times. Researchers prepared the TCRbeta library using unique molecular identifiers, the study reports. MiXCR was run by TCRdb on the PCR reads, yielding one entry per CDR3 protein. The table has 420,000 or so distinct CDR3 sequences, approximately 11% seen once. This CDR3 is built from 16 residues. Germline V gene data show CDR1 as MNHEY and CDR2 as SMNVEV (reference sequence). Trimming removed 8 bases from V and 5 bases from J, with 21 bases in between.

The chain has TRBV27 and TRBJ2-2; D is possibly TRBD1 or TRBD2 (5 bases each). This TCR was sampled from a human donor who donated a stem cell graft to a child with acute myeloid leukemia. Sequenced here: PBMCs from the stem cell graft donor, sampled from the stem cell graft. The DNA for the CDR3 is TGTGCCAGCGGAGGCTCTGAGGGGCCGCGAACCGGGGAGCTGTTTTTT. It codes for CASGGSEGPRTGELFF.